Following are 7 T cell receptor delta chains from one sample sequenced in a study of γδ T cells in repeated Plasmodium falciparum infection. TCRdb processed the multiplex PCR reads again with the CATT caller. The sample records tens of thousands of delta-chain clones, approximately 2% being singletons. Vgamma9/Vdelta2+ and Vdelta2-negative gammadelta T cells were flow-sorted from PBMC for bulk sequencing. Material: gamma-delta T cells from blood. These receptor sequences come from a pool of human donors (malaria-infected and uninfected, not separated).

This clone has only a few counts. With only one base between it and a far larger clone, this is likely a read error. Other DNA sequences from this sample encode an identical CDR3 as well. J is TRDJ1 and V is TRDV3; TRDD3 matches at 8 bases. Here the J gene came from matching the DNA to germline, since TCRdb omits it. The CDR3 totals 24 residues. With V trimmed by 2 bases and J by 0 bases, 35 bases remained unmatched. The germline V gene encodes CDR1 TVYSNPD and CDR2 GDNSRS (reference sequence). For the CDR3, the DNA is TGTGCCTTTGTCATCGCTCCGAAACTATCTACTGGGGGGTACGGGCCTCTCTACACCGATAAACTCATCTTT. As protein: CAFVIAPKLSTGGYGPLYTDKLIF.

A remark on this clone: This probably arose from a read error, given a far larger clone one base away. Other DNA sequences in this specimen translate into the identical CDR3. V gene TRDV2 combines with J gene TRDJ3, with D perhaps matching TRDD1 or TRDD3 (5 bases each). In the absence of a J gene in TCRdb, the DNA was matched to germline to assign it here. Trimming cost V 1 base and J 1 base, with 22 bases left between them. CDR3 length equals 21 residues. Germline V gene sequence: CDR1 GEAIGNYY, CDR2 EKD. The CDR3: CACDTMGSPIIESWDTRQMFF. The CDR3 DNA sequence: TGTGCCTGTGACACAATGGGATCCCCAATAATAGAATCCTGGGACACCCGACAGATGTTTTTC.

As for this clone: This DNA's translation differs at residue 3 from TCRdb's protein, which comes from a much larger clone; a read error is likely, and the protein shown is translated from the DNA. The rearrangement uses TRDV2 and TRDJ1; 11 nucleotides agree with TRDD3. In the absence of a J gene in TCRdb, the DNA was matched to germline to assign it here. The germline CDR1 and CDR2 sequences are GEAIGNYY and EKD. This CDR3 has 20 residues. The CDR3: CASDTVGGGYGEPYTDKLIF. CDR3 nucleotide sequence: TGTGCCAGTGACACCGTTGGTGGGGGATACGGGGAACCGTACACCGATAAACTCATCTTT.

This clone was picked up a small number of times. The TCRdb record carries a much larger clone's protein, which differs from this DNA's translation at residue 12; a read error is the likely cause, and the protein listed here is the DNA translation. The chain joins TRDV1 to TRDJ2; a weak D match, TRDD3 (6 bases). Because TCRdb records no J gene, it was assigned here through a match of the DNA to germline. This CDR3 spans 21 amino acids. Trimming shortened V by 0 bases and J by 0 bases, and 23 bases separated the two germline ends. Germline assignment: CDR1 TSWWSYY and CDR2 QGS. For the CDR3, the DNA is TGTGCTCTTGGGGAACTGGGCCCTTCGTACTGGGAGCCAGCTTTGACAGCACAACTCTTCTTT. This encodes CALGELGPSYWEPALTAQLFF.

A remark on this clone: TCRdb records a much larger clone's protein for this DNA, with a difference at residue 17 that likely arises from a read error; the protein given is the translation of the DNA. This sequence joins TRAV38-2/DV8 and TRDJ1, with 12 positions matching TRDD3. Germline CDR1 and CDR2: TSESDYY and QEAYKQQN. The CDR3 contains 21 residues. The DNA for the CDR3 is TGTGCTTATAGGAGCGCGGTATATTTCCAACTGGGGGATACCTACACCGAGAAACTCATCTTT. Amino acid sequence: CAYRSAVYFQLGDTYTEKLIF.

As concerns this clone: TCRdb shows a much larger clone's protein in place of this DNA's translation, and the two differ at residue 3, likely through a read error; the protein shown is translated from the DNA. The V and J genes are TRDV1 and TRDJ1, with TRDD3 matching 9 bases. As TCRdb names no J gene, one was assigned here on the basis of a DNA match to germline. Germline V gives CDR1 TSWWSYY, CDR2 QGS. The CDR3 is 20 residues long. The CDR3 DNA follows: TGTGCTTTTGGGGAAACTCGACCGTACTGGGGGAACCCACACACCGATAAACTCATCTTT. It is translated as CAFGETRPYWGNPHTDKLIF.

This clone occurred many times. One base separates it from a far larger clone, so it is likely a read error. At the DNA level, this CDR3 is encoded by other sequences in the same sample as well. The genes are TRDV2 and TRDJ1; 13 bases agree with TRDD3. The CDR3 spans 18 residues. CDR1 is GEAIGNYY and CDR2 is EKD in the germline V gene. The V gene end was trimmed by 4 bases and the J gene end by 1 base; junction bases not matched to a gene: 11. The CDR3 DNA reads TGTGCCTGTGATGTACTGGGGGATACGCGGTCAGGCACCGATAAACTCATCTTT. Protein product: CACDVLGDTRSGTDKLIF.